These T cell receptor beta chains were read from a single sample in a study of blood T cell repertoires in COVID-19. Sequenced by immunoSEQ multiplex PCR; TCRdb stores in-frame clones only, minus some. This sample has about 310,000 clones; over 75% occur once, and the top ten carry 1%. The sequencing sample was made of peripheral blood. These receptors were taken from a man aged 50 to 60 with active or convalescent COVID-19. Both conserved end residues are part of each CDR3. D genes are given only for firm matches. Where a row states a size, it is once, few, many or the class of an expanded clone; other rows omit it.

j_gene	d_gene	v_gene	abundance	CDR3aa	CDR3nt
TRBJ2-1	TRBD2	TRBV19	.	CASSIGGLAGNYNEQFF	TGTGCCAGTAGTATAGGGGGACTAGCGGGCAACTACAATGAGCAGTTCTTC
TRBJ1-1	.	TRBV4-2	.	CASSQVENLNTEAFF	TGTGCCAGCAGCCAAGTCGAGAATCTCAACACTGAAGCTTTCTTT
TRBJ1-4	TRBD1	TRBV28	.	CASSPLGWTGYEKLFF	TGTGCCAGCAGTCCCTTAGGATGGACAGGATACGAAAAACTGTTTTTT
TRBJ1-4	.	TRBV7-2	.	CASSGRGATNEKLFF	TGTGCCAGCAGCGGGAGGGGAGCGACTAATGAAAAACTGTTTTTT
TRBJ1-2	.	TRBV28	.	CASGLLLDSRQASDYGYTF	TGTGCCAGCGGCCTCCTGTTGGACAGCCGACAAGCGTCTGACTATGGCTACACCTTC
TRBJ1-1	.	TRBV2	.	CASNADTNTEAFF	TGTGCCAGCAACGCGGACACGAACACTGAAGCTTTCTTT
TRBJ1-2	.	TRBV15	.	CATSRDRAENGYTF	TGTGCCACCAGCAGAGATAGAGCGGAGAATGGCTACACCTTC
TRBJ2-5	TRBD1	TRBV24-1	.	CATSDSGTAQETQYF	TGTGCCACCAGTGACTCCGGGACAGCCCAAGAGACCCAGTACTTC
TRBJ2-5	.	TRBV28	.	CASRVTGTVETQYF	TGTGCCAGCAGAGTGACAGGGACTGTTGAGACCCAGTACTTC
TRBJ2-1	TRBD2	TRBV9	.	CASSAPPSGGVLEQFF	TGTGCCAGCAGCGCCCCTCCTAGCGGGGGGGTTTTGGAGCAGTTCTTC
TRBJ2-7	TRBD2	TRBV10-1	.	CASSEAGAGNSYEQYF	TGCGCCAGCAGTGAGGCCGGAGCGGGAAATTCCTACGAGCAGTACTTC
TRBJ1-4	.	TRBV19	.	CASSLQGEKLFF	TGTGCCAGTAGCTTACAGGGCGAAAAACTGTTTTTT
TRBJ1-6	.	TRBV4-3	once	CASGGANSPLHF	TGCGCCAGCGGCGGCGCTAATTCACCCCTCCACTTT
TRBJ2-1	TRBD2	TRBV5-8	.	CASSSGPSGTYNEQFF	TGTGCCAGCAGCTCGGGGCCTAGCGGGACCTACAATGAGCAGTTCTTC
TRBJ1-2	.	TRBV3-1/TRBV3-2	.	CASSQVEGFYGYTF	TGTGCCAGCAGCCAAGTGGAGGGATTCTATGGCTACACCTTC
TRBJ2-1	TRBD2	TRBV7-2	.	CASSTLFPTSGGAWQFF	TGTGCCAGCAGCACTCTTTTCCCGACTAGCGGGGGGGCCTGGCAGTTCTTC
TRBJ1-2	TRBD1	TRBV28	.	CASSTTGNSPVGYTF	TGTGCCAGCAGTACGACAGGGAATTCCCCCGTGGGCTACACCTTC
TRBJ2-7	TRBD2	TRBV19	.	CASRGSGSNEQYF	TGTGCCAGTAGAGGGAGCGGGAGCAACGAGCAGTACTTC
TRBJ1-2	TRBD1	TRBV9	.	CASSDPGTAYGYTF	TGTGCCAGCAGCGACCCCGGGACAGCCTATGGCTACACCTTC
TRBJ1-2	.	TRBV6-1	.	CASSIRRNYGYTF	TGTGCCAGCAGTATACGGCGGAACTATGGCTACACCTTC
TRBJ2-2	TRBD1	TRBV24-1	few	CATSDPEGQGLRTGELFF	TGTGCCACCAGTGATCCTGAAGGACAGGGGTTACGCACCGGGGAGCTGTTTTTT
TRBJ2-5	.	TRBV11-1	few	CASSPGRDQYF	TGTGCCAGCAGCCCGGGGCGGGACCAGTACTTC
TRBJ2-1	TRBD2	TRBV6-2/TRBV6-3	.	CASSPGGYSYNEQFF	TGTGCCAGCAGTCCCGGGGGGTACTCCTACAATGAGCAGTTCTTC
TRBJ1-2	TRBD1	TRBV7-9	.	CASSLEDRGYTF	TGTGCCAGCAGCTTAGAGGACAGGGGCTACACCTTC
TRBJ1-1	.	TRBV6-2/TRBV6-3	.	CASSYHRAGPTEAFF	TGTGCCAGCAGTTATCATCGGGCAGGGCCCACTGAAGCCTTCTTT
TRBJ1-6	TRBD1	TRBV7-8	.	CASSLVRDRNSPLHF	TGTGCCAGCAGCTTAGTTAGGGACAGAAATTCACCCCTCCACTTT
TRBJ1-4	TRBD1	TRBV7-2	few	CASSLNRGPNEKLFF	TGTGCCAGCAGCCTCAACAGGGGCCCTAATGAAAAACTGTTTTTT
TRBJ1-5	TRBD1	TRBV18	.	CASSRKGQGEGQPQHF	TGTGCCAGCTCAAGGAAAGGACAGGGAGAAGGTCAGCCCCAGCATTTT
TRBJ2-5	TRBD2	TRBV29-1	once	CSVSTSGVTQETQYF	TGCAGCGTGTCAACTAGCGGGGTGACCCAAGAGACCCAGTACTTC